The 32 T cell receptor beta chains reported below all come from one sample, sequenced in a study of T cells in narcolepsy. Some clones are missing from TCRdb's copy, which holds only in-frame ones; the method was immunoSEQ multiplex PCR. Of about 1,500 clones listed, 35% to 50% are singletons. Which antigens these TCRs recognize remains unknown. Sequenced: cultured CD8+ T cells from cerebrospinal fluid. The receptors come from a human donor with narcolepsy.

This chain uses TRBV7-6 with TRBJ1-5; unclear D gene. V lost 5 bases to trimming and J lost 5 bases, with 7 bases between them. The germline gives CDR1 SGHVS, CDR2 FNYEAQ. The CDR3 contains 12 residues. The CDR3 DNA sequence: TGTGCCAGCAGCCACGAGCATCAGCCCCAGCATTTT. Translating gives CASSHEHQPQHF.

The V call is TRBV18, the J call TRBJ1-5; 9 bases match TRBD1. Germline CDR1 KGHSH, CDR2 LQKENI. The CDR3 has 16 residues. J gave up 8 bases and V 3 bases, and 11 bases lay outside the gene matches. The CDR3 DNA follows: TGTGCCAGCTCACCGGGGGGACAGGGTAGGGGTGAGCCCCAGCATTTT. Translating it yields CASSPGGQGRGEPQHF.

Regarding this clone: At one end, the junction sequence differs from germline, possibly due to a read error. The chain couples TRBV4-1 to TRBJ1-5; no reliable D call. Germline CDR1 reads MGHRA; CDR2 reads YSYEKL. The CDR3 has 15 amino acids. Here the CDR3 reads CPSSQVLGSGQPQHF. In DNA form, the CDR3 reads TGCCCCAGCAGCCAAGTTTTGGGATCTGGTCAGCCCCAGCATTTT.

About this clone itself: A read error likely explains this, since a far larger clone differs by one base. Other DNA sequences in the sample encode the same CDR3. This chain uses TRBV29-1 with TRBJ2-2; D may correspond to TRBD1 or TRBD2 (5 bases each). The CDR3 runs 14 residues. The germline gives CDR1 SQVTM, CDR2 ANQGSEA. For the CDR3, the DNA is TGCAGCGTTGAAGGACAGATGAACACCGGGGAACTGTTTTTT. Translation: CSVEGQMNTGELFF.

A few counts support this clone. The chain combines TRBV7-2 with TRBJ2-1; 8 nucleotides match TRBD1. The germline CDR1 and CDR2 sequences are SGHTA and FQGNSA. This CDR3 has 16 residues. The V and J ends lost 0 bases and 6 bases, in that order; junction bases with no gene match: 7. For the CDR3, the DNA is TGTGCCAGCAGCTTAGCGTTTAGCAGGGGGCCCAATGAGCAGTTCTTC. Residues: CASSLAFSRGPNEQFF.

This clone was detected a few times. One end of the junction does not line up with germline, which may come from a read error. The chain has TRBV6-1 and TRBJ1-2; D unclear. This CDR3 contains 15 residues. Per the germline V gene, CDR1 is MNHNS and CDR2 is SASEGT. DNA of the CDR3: TGTGGCAGCAGCCCCCTAGGGTCAGATAACTATGGCTACACCTTC. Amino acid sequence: CGSSPLGSDNYGYTF.

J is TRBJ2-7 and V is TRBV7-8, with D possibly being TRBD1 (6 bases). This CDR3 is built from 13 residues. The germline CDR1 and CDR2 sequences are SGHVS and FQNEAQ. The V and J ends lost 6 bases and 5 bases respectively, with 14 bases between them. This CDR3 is CASRHTGTHEQYF. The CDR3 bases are TGTGCCAGCAGGCATACAGGGACCCACGAGCAGTACTTC.

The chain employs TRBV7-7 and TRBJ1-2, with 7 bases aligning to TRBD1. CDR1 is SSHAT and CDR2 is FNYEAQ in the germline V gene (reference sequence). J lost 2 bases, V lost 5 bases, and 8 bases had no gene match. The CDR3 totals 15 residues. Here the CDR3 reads CASSVTQGNNYGYTF. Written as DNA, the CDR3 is TGTGCCAGCAGCGTAACACAGGGGAACAACTATGGCTACACCTTC.

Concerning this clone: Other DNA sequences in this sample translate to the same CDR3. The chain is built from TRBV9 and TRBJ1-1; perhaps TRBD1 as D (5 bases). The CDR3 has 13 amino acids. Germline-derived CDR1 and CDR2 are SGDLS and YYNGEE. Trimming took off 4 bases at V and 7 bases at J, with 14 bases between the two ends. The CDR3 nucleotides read TGTGCCAGCAGCCTCTTGGGAAGGGGTGAAGCTTTCTTT. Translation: CASSLLGRGEAFF.

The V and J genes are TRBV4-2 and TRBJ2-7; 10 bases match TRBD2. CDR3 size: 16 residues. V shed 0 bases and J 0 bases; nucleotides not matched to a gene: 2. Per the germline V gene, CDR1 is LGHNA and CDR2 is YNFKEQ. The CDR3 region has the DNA TGTGCCAGCAGCCAAGAACTAGCGGGGAACTCCTACGAGCAGTACTTC. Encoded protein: CASSQELAGNSYEQYF.

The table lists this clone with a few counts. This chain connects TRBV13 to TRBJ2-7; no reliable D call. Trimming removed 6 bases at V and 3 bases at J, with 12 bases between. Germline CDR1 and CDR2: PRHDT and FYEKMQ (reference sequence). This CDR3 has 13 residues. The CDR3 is CASSPAPYYEQYF. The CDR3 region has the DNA TGTGCCAGCAGTCCGGCCCCCTACTACGAGCAGTACTTC. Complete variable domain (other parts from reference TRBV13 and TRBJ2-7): AAGVIQSPRHLIKEKRETATLKCYPIPRHDTVYWYQQGPGQDPQFLISFYEKMQSDKGSIPDRFSAQQFSDYHSELNMSSLELGDSALYFCASSPAPYYEQYFGPGTRLTVT.

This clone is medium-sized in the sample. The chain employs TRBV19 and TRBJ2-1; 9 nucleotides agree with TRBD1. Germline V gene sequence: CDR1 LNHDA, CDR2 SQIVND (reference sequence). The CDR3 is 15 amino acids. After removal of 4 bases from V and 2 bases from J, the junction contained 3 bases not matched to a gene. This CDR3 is CASSTGTGTYNEQFF. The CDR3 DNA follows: TGTGCCAGTAGTACCGGGACAGGGACCTACAATGAGCAGTTCTTC.

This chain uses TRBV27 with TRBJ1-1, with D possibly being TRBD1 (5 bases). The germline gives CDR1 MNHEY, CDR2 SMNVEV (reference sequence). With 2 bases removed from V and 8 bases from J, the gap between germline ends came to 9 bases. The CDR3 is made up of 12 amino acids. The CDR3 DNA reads TGTGCCAGCAGTTTAAGGCAGGGAGAAGCTTTCTTT. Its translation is CASSLRQGEAFF.

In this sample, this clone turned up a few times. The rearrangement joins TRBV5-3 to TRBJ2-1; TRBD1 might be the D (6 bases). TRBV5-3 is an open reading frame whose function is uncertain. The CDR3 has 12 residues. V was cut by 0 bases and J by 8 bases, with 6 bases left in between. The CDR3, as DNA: TGTGCCAGAAGCTTGGAGGGGGATGAGCAGTTCTTC. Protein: CARSLEGDEQFF.

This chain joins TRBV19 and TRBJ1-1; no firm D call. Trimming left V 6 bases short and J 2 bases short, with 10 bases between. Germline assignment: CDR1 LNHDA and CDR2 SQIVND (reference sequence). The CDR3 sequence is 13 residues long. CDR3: CASSPDLNTEAFF. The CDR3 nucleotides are TGTGCCAGTAGCCCCGACCTAAACACTGAAGCTTTCTTT.

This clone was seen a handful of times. CDR3 protein: CSASLSYEQYF. The CDR3 DNA follows: TGCAGTGCTAGCCTCAGCTACGAGCAGTACTTC. The chain is built from TRBV20-1 and TRBJ2-7; D uncertain. Trimming shortened V by 3 bases and J by 3 bases, and 6 bases separated the two germline ends. Germline V gene sequence: CDR1 DFQATT, CDR2 SNEGSKA (reference sequence). The CDR3 has 11 residues.

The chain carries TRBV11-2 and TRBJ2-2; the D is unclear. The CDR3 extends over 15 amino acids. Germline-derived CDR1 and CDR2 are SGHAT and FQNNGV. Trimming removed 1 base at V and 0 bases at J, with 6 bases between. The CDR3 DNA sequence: TGTGCCAGCAGCTTAGGCAGCGCGAACACCGGGGAGCTGTTTTTT. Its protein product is CASSLGSANTGELFF.

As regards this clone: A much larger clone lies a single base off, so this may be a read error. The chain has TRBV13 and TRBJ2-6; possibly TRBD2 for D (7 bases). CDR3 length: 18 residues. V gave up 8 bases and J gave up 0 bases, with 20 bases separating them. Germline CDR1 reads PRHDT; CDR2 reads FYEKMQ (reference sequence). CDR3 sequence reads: CASCGGGELFSGANVLTF. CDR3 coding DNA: TGTGCCAGCTGCGGGGGCGGGGAACTCTTCTCTGGGGCCAACGTCCTGACTTTC.

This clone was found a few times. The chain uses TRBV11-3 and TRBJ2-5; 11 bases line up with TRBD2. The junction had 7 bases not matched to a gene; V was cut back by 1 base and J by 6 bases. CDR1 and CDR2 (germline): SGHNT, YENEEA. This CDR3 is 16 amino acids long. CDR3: CASSLVSGGAWKTQYF. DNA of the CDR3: TGTGCCAGCAGCTTAGTTAGCGGGGGGGCCTGGAAGACCCAGTACTTC.

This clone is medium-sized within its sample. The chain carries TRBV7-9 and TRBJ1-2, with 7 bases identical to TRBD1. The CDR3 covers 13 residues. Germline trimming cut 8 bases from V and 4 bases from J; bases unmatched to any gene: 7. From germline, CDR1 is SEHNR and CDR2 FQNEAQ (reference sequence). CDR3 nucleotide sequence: TGTGCCAGCCGGGACAGCCTGGCCTATGGCTACACCTTC. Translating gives CASRDSLAYGYTF.

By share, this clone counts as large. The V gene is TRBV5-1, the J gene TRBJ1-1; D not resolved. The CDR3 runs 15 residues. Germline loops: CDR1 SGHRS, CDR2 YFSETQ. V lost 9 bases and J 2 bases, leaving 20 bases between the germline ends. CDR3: CATSWGSYANTEAFF. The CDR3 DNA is TGCGCCACCTCTTGGGGAAGCTATGCTAACACTGAAGCTTTCTTT.

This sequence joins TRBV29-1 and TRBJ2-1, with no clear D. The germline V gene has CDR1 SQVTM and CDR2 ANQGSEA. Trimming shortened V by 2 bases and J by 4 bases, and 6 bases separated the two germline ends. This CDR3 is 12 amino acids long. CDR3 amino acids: CSVEQDYNEQFF. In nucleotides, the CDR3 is TGCAGCGTTGAACAGGATTACAATGAGCAGTTCTTC.

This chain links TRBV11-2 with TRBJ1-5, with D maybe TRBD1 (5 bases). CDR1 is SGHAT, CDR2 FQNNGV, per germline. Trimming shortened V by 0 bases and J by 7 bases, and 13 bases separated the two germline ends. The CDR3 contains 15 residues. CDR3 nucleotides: TGTGCCAGCAGCTTAGACGGGGGTTCGGGACAGCCCCAGCATTTT. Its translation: CASSLDGGSGQPQHF.

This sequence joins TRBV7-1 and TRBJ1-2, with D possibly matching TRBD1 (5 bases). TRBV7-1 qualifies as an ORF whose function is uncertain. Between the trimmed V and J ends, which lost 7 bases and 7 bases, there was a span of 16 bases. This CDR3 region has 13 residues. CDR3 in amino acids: CASTLGGGSGYTF. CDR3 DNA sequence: TGTGCCAGCACCTTGGGGGGAGGGTCTGGCTACACCTTC.

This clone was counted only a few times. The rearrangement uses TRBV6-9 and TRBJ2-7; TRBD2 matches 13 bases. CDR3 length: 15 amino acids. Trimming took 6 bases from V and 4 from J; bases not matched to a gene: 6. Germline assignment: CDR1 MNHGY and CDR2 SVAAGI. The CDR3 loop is CASSPTSGGNYEQYF. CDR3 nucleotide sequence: TGTGCCAGCAGCCCGACTAGCGGGGGGAATTACGAGCAGTACTTC.

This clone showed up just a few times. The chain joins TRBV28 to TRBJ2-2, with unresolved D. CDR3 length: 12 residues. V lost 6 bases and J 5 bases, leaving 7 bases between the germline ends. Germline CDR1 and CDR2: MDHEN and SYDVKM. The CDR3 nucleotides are TGTGCCAGCAGCTTAGGGACCGGGGAGCTGTTTTTT. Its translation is CASSLGTGELFF.

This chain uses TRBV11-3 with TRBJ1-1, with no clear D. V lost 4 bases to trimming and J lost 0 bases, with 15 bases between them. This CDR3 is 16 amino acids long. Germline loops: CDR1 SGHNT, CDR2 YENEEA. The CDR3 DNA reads TGTGCCAGCAGCTCCCCGGCAGCGATGATGAACACTGAAGCTTTCTTT. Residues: CASSSPAAMMNTEAFF.

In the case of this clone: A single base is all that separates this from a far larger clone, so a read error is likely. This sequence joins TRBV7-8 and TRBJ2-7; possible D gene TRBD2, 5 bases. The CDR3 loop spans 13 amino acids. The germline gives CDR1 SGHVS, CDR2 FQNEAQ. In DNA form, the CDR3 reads TGTGCCTGCAGCTTAGAGGGTTATTACGAGCAGTACTTC. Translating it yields CACSLEGYYEQYF.

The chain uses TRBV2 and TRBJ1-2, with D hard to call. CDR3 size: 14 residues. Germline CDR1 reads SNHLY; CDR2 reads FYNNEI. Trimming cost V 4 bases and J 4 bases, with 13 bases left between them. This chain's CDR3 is CASSGEQTLYGYTF. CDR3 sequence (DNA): TGTGCCAGCAGTGGGGAGCAGACCCTCTATGGCTACACCTTC.

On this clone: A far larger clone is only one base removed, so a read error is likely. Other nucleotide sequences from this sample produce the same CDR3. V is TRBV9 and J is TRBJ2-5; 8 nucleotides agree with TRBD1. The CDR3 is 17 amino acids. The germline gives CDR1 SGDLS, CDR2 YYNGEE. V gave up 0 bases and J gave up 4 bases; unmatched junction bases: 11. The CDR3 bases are TGTGCCAGCAGCGTAGGTGAAGGGGACAGGTGGGCAGAGACCCAGTACTTC. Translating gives CASSVGEGDRWAETQYF.

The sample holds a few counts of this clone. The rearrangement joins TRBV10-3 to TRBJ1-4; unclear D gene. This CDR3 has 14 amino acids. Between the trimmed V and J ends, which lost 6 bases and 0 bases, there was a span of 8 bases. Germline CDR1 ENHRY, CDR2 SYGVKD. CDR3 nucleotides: TGTGCCATCAGCCAAAGCACAACTAATGAAAAACTGTTTTTT. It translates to CAISQSTTNEKLFF.

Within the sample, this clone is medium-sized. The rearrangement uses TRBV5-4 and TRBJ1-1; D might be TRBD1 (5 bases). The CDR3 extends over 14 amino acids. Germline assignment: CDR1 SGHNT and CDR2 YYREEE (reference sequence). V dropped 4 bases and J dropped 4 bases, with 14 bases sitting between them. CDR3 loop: CASSGTGGSTEAFF. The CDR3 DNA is TGTGCCAGCAGCGGCACGGGGGGAAGCACTGAAGCTTTCTTT.